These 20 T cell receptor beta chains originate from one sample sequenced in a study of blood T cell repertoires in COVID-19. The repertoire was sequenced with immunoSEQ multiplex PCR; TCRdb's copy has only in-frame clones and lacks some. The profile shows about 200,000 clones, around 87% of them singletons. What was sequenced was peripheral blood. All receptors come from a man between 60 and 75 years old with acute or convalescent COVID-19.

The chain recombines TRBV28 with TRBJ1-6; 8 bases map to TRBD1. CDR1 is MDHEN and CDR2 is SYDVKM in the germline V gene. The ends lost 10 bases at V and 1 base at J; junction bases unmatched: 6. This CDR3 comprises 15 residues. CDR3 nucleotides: TGTGCCACCCTACAGGGGGTATCCTATAATTCACCCCTCCACTTT. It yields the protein CATLQGVSYNSPLHF. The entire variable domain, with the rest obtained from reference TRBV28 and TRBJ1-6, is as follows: DVKVTQSSRYLVKRTGEKVFLECVQDMDHENMFWYRQDPGLGLRLIYFSYDVKMKEKGDIPEGYSVSREKKERFSLILESASTNQTSMYLCATLQGVSYNSPLHFGNGTRLTVT.

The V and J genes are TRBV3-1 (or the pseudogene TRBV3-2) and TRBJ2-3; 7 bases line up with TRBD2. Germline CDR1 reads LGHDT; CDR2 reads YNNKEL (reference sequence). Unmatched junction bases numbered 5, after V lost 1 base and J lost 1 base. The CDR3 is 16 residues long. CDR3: CASSQGGGRGTDTQYF. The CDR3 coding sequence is TGTGCCAGCAGCCAAGGGGGTGGGAGGGGCACAGATACGCAGTATTTT.

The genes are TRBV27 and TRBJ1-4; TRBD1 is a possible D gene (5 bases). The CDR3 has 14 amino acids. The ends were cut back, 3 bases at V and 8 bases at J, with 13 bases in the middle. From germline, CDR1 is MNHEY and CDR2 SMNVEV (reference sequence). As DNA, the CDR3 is TGTGCCAGCAGTTTTGTAGGGGTTAGCGAAAAACTGTTTTTT. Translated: CASSFVGVSEKLFF.

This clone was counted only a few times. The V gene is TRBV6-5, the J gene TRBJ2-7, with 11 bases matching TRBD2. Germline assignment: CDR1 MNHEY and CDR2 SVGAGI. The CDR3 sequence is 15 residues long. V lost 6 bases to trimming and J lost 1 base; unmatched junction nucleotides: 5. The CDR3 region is CASRRTSGYSYEQYF. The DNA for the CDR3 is TGTGCCAGCAGGCGGACTAGCGGGTATTCCTACGAGCAGTACTTC.

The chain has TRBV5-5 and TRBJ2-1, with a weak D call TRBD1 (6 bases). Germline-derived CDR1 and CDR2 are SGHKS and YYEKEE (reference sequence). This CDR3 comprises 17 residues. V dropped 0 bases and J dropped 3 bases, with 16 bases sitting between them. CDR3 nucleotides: TGTGCCAGCAGCTTGGCCAGAGTCGACAGGAACTACAATGAGCAGTTCTTC. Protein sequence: CASSLARVDRNYNEQFF.

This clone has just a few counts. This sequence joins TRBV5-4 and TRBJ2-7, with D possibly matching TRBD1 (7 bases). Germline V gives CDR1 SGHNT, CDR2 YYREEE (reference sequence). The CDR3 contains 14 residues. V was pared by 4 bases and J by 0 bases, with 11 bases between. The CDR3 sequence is CASSPGGSSYEQYF. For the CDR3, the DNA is TGTGCCAGCAGCCCAGGGGGGAGCTCCTACGAGCAGTACTTC.

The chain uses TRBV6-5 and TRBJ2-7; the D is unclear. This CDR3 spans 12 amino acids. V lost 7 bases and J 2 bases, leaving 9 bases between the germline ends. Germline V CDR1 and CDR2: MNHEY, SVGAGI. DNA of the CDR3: TGTGCCAGCACCCTAGGCCCCTACGAGCAGTACTTC. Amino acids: CASTLGPYEQYF.

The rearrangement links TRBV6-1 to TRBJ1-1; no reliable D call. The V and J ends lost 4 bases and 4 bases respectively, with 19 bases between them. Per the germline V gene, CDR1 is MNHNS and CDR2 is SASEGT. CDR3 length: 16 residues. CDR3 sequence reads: CASSAEGRRRGTEAFF. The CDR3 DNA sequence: TGTGCCAGCAGTGCCGAAGGGAGAAGACGAGGCACTGAAGCTTTCTTT.

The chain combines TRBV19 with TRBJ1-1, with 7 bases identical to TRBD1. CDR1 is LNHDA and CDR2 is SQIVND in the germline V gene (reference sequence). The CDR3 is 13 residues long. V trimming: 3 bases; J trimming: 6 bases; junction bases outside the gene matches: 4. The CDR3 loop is CASSIQTGSEAFF. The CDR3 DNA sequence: TGTGCCAGTAGTATTCAGACAGGGTCTGAAGCTTTCTTT.

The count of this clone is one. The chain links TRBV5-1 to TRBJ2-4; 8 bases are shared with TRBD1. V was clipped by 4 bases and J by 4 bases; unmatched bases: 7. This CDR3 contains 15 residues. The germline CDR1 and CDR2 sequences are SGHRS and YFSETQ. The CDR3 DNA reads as TGCGCCAGCAGCCCAACGACAGGGGCGAAAAACATTCAGTACTTC. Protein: CASSPTTGAKNIQYF.

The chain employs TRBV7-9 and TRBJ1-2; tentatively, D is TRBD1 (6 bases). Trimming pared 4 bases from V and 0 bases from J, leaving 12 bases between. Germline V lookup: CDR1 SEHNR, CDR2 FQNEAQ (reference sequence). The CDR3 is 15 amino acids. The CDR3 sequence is CASSSWTVSNYGYTF. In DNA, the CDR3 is TGTGCCAGCAGCTCCTGGACAGTCTCTAACTATGGCTACACCTTC.

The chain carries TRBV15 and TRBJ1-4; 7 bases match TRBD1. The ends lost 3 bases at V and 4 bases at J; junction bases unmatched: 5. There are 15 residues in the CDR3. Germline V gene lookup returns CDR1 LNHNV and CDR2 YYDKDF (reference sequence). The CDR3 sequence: CATSRETGNNEKLFF. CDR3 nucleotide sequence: TGTGCCACCAGCAGGGAGACAGGGAATAATGAAAAACTGTTTTTT.

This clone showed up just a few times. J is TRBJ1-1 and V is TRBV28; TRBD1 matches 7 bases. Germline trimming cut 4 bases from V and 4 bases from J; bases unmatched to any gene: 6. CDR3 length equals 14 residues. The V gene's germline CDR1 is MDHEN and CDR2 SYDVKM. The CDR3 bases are TGTGCCAGCAGTTCGACAGGGTTGGGCACTGAAGCTTTCTTT. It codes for CASSSTGLGTEAFF. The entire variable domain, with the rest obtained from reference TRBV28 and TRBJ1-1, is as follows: DVKVTQSSRYLVKRTGEKVFLECVQDMDHENMFWYRQDPGLGLRLIYFSYDVKMKEKGDIPEGYSVSREKKERFSLILESASTNQTSMYLCASSSTGLGTEAFFGQGTRLTVV.

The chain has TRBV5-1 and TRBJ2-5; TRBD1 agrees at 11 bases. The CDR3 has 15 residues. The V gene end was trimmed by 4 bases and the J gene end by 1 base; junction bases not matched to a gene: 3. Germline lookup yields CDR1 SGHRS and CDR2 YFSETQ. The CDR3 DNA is TGCGCCAGCAGCCCAGGGACAGGGGGCCAAGAGACCCAGTACTTC. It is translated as CASSPGTGGQETQYF.

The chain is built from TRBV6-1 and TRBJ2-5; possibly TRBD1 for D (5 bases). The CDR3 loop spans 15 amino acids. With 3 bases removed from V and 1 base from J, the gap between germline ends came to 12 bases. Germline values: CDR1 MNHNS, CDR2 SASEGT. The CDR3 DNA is TGTGCCAGCAGTGAGGGCAGGGTAGGCCAAGAGACCCAGTACTTC. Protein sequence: CASSEGRVGQETQYF.

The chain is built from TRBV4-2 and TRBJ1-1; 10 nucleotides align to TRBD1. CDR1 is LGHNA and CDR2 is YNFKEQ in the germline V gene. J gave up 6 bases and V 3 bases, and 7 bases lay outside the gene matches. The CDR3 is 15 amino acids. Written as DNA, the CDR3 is TGTGCCAGCAGCCAGCCCGGGACAGGGGCGGCTGAAGCTTTCTTT. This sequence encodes CASSQPGTGAAEAFF.

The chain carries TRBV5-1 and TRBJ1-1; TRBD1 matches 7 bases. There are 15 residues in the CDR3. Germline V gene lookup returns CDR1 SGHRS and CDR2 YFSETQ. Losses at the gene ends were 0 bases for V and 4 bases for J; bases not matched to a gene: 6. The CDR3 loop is CASSLGAGGPTEAFF. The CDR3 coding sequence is TGCGCCAGCAGCTTGGGGGCAGGGGGGCCCACTGAAGCTTTCTTT.

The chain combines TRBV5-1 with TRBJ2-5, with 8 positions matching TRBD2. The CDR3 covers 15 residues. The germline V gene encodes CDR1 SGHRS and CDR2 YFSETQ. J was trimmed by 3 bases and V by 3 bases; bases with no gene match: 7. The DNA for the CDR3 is TGCGCCAGCAGCTCCTTGGGTAGCGGGGAAGAGACCCAGTACTTC. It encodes CASSSLGSGEETQYF.

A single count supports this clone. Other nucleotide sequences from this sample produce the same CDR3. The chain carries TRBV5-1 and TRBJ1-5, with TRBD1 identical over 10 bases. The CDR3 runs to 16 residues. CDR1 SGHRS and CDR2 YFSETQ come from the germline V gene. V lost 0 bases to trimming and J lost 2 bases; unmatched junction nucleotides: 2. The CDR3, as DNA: TGCGCCAGCAGCTTGGGGGACAGGGGCGGCAATCAGCCCCAGCATTTT. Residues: CASSLGDRGGNQPQHF.

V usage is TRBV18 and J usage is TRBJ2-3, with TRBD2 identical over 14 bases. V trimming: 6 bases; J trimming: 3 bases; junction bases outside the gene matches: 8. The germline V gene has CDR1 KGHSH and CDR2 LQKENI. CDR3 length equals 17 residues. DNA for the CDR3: TGTGCCAGCTCTCCGACTAGCGGGGGGGCCGGGACAGATACGCAGTATTTT. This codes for CASSPTSGGAGTDTQYF.